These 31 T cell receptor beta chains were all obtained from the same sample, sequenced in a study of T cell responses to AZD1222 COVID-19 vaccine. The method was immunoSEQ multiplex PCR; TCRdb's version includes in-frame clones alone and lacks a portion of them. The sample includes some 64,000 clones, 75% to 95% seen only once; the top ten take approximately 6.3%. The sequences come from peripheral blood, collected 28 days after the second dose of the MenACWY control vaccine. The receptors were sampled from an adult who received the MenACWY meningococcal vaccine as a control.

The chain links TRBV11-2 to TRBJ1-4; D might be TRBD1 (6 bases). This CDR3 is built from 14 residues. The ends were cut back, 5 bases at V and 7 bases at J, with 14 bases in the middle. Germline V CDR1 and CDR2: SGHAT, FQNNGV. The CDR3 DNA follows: TGTGCCAGCAGCCTAGGGGGGTTTCCTGAAAAACTGTTTTTT. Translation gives CASSLGGFPEKLFF.

The CDR3 region has the DNA TGTGCCAGCAGCCAAGCTTTTACCTATAATTCACCCCTCCACTTT. It specifies CASSQAFTYNSPLHF. This rearrangement joins TRBV14 to TRBJ1-6; D is uncertain. The CDR3 loop spans 15 amino acids. The germline V and J ends were trimmed by 1 base and 2 bases, with 6 bases remaining between them. Looked up from germline, CDR1 is SGHDN and CDR2 is FVKESK.

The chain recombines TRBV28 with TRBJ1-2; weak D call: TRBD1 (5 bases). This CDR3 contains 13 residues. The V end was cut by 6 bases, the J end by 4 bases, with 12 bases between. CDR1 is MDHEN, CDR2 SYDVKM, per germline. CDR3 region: CASRGEGIYGYTF. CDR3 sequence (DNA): TGTGCCAGCAGAGGGGAGGGGATCTATGGCTACACCTTC.

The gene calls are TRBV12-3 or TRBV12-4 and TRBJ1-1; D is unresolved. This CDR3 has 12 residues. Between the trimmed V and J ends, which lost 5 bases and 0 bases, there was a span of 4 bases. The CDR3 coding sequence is TGTGCCAGCAGTACAATGAACACTGAAGCTTTCTTT. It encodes CASSTMNTEAFF.

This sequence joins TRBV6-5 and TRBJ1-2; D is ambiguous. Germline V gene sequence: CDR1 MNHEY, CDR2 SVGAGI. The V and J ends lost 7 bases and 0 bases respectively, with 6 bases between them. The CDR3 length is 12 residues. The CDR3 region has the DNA TGTGCCAGCACGGCCACTAACTATGGCTACACCTTC. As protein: CASTATNYGYTF.

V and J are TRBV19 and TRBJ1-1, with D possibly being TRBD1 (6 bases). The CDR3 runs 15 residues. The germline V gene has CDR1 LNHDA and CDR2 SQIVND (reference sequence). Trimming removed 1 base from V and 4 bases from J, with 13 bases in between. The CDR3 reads CASSIAGGAATEAFF. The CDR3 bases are TGTGCCAGTAGTATAGCCGGGGGGGCGGCCACTGAAGCTTTCTTT.

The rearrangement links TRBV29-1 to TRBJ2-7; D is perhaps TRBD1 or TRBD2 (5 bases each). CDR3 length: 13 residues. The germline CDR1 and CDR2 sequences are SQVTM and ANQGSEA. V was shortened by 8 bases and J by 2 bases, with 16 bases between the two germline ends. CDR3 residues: CSPKRDATYEQYF. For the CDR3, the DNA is TGCAGCCCCAAAAGGGACGCAACCTACGAGCAGTACTTC.

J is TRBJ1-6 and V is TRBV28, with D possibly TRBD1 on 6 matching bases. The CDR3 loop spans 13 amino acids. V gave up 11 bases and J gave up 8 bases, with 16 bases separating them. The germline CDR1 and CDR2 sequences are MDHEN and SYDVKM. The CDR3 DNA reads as TGTGCCGGCCAGGGGAGACCGGATTCACCCCTCCACTTT. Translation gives CAGQGRPDSPLHF.

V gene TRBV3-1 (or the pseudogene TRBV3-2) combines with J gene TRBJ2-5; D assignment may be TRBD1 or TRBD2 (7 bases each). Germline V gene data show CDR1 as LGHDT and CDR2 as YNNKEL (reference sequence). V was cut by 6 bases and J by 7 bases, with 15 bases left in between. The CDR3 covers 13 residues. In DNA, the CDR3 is TGTGCCAGCAGTCCCAGGGGGGAGGGGACCCAGTACTTC. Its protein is CASSPRGEGTQYF.

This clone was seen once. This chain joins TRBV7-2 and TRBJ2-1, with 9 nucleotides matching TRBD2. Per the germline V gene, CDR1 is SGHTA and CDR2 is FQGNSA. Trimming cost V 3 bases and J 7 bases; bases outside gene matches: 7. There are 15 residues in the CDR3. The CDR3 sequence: CASSFRASGNNEQFF. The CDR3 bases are TGTGCCAGCAGCTTTAGGGCTAGCGGGAATAATGAGCAGTTCTTC.

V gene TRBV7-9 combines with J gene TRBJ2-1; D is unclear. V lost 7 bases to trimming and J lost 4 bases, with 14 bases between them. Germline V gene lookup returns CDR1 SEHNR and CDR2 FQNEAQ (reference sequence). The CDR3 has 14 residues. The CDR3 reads CASTTHHEYNEQFF. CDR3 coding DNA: TGTGCCAGCACCACCCATCACGAATACAATGAGCAGTTCTTC.

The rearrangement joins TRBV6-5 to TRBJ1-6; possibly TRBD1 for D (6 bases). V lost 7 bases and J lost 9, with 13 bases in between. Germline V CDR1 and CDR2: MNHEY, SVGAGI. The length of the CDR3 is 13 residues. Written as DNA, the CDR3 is TGTGCCAGCAATACAGGGACGGGTTCACCCCTCCACTTT. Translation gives CASNTGTGSPLHF.

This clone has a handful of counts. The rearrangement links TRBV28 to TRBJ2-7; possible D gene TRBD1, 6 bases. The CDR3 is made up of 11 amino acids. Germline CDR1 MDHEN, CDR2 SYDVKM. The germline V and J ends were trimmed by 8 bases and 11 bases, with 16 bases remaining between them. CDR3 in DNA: TGTGCCAGCCGAGGGGCACAGGGAGAGTACTTC. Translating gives CASRGAQGEYF.

Here the CDR3 reads CSVGGPGDSPLHF. In DNA form, the CDR3 reads TGCAGCGTTGGTGGGCCAGGGGATTCACCCCTCCACTTT. The chain combines TRBV29-1 with TRBJ1-6; possible D gene TRBD1, 6 bases. Germline-derived CDR1 and CDR2 are SQVTM and ANQGSEA. CDR3 size: 13 residues. Trimming shortened V by 4 bases and J by 8 bases, and 12 bases separated the two germline ends.

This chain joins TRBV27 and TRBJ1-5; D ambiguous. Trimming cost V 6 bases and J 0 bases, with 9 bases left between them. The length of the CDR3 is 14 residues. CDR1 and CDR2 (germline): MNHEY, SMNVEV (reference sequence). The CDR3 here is CASSVGTSNQPQHF. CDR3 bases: TGTGCCAGCAGCGTAGGAACTAGCAATCAGCCCCAGCATTTT.

CDR3 nucleotides: TGTGCCAGCAGTTCCGAGGACTATGGCTACACCTTC. Translation gives CASSSEDYGYTF. The genes are TRBV28 and TRBJ1-2; D remains ambiguous. Germline CDR1 and CDR2: MDHEN and SYDVKM. The CDR3 is 12 amino acids. V was shortened by 4 bases and J by 3 bases, with 6 bases between the two germline ends.

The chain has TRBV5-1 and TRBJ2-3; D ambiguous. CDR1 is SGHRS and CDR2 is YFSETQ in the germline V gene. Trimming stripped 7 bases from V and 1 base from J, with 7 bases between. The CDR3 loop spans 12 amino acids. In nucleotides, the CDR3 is TGCGCCAGCGTTGGTGGCACAGATACGCAGTATTTT. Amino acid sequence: CASVGGTDTQYF.

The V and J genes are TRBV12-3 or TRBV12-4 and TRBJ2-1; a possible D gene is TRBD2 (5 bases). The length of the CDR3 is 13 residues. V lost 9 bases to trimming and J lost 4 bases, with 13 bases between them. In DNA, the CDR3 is TGTGCCAGTGGGTGGGAGTCTTACAATGAGCAGTTCTTC. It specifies CASGWESYNEQFF.

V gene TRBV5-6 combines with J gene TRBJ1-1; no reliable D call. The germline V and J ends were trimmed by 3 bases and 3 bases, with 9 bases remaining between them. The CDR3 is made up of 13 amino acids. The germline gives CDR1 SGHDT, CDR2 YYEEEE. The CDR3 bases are TGTGCCAGCAGCTCGACGGGGTACACTGAAGCTTTCTTT. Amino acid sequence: CASSSTGYTEAFF. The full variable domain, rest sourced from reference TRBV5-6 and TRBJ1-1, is DAGVTQSPTHLIKTRGQQVTLRCSPKSGHDTVSWYQQALGQGPQFIFQYYEEEERQRGNFPDRFSGHQFPNYSSELNVNALLLGDSALYLCASSSTGYTEAFFGQGTRLTVV.

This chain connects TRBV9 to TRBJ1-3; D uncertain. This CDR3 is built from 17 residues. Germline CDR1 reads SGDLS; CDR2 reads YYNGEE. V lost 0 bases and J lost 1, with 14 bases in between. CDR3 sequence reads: CASSVGGTEISGNTIYF. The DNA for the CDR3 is TGTGCCAGCAGCGTAGGTGGAACGGAGATTTCTGGAAACACCATATATTTT.

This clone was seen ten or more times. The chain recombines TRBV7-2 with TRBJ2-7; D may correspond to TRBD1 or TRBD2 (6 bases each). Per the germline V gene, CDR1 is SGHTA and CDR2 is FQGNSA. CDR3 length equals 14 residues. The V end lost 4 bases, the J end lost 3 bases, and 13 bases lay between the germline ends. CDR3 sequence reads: CASSSNREDYEQYF. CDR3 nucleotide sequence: TGTGCCAGCAGCTCAAACAGGGAGGACTACGAGCAGTACTTC.

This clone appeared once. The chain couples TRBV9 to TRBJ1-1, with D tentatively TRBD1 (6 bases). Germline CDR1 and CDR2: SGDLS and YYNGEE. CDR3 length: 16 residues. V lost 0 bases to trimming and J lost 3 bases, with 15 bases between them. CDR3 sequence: CASSVAGWGPYTEAFF. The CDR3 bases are TGTGCCAGCAGCGTAGCTGGGTGGGGGCCTTACACTGAAGCTTTCTTT.

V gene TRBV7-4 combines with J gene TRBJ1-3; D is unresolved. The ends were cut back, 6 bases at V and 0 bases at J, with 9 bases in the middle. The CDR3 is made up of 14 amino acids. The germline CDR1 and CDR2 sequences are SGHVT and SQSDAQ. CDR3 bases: TGTGCCAGCAGTGAGGGTTCCTCTGGAAACACCATATATTTT. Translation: CASSEGSSGNTIYF.

The CDR3 loop reads CASSFWGSEAFF. DNA for the CDR3: TGTGCCAGCAGTTTTTGGGGCTCTGAAGCTTTCTTT. The chain joins TRBV12-3 or TRBV12-4 to TRBJ1-1, with D possibly matching TRBD1 (5 bases). This CDR3 is 12 amino acids long. Trimming left V 3 bases short and J 6 bases short, with 8 bases between.

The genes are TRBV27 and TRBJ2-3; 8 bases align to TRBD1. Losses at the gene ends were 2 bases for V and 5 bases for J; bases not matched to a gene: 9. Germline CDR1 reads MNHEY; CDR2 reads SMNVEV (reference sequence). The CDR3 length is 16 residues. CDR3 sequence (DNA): TGTGCCAGCAGTTTAATAGGGGGACAGGTAATAGATACGCAGTATTTT. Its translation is CASSLIGGQVIDTQYF.

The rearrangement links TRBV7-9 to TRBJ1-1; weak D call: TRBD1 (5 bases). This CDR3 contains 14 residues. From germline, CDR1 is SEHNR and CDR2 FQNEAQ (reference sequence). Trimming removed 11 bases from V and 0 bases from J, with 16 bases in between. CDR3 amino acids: CAGNNGAVNTEAFF. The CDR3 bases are TGTGCCGGTAACAATGGGGCCGTGAACACTGAAGCTTTCTTT.

The CDR3: CASSGKPSGANVLTF. As DNA, the CDR3 is TGTGCCAGCAGCGGGAAACCTTCTGGGGCCAACGTCCTGACTTTC. J is TRBJ2-6 and V is TRBV6-5; tentative D call: TRBD2 (5 bases). Deletions cut 6 bases from V and 1 base from J, with 10 bases between. This CDR3 is built from 15 residues. The V gene's germline CDR1 is MNHEY and CDR2 SVGAGI.

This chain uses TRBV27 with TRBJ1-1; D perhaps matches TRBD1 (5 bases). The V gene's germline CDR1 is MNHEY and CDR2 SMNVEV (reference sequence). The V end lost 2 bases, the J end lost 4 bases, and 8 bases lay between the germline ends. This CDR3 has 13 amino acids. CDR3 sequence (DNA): TGTGCCAGCAGTTTAGCAGGGACCACTGAAGCTTTCTTT. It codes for CASSLAGTTEAFF.

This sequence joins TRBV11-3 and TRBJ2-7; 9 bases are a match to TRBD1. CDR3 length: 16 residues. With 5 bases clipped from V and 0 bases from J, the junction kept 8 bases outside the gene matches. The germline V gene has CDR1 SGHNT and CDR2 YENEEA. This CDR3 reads CASSPGQGYGSYEQYF. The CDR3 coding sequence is TGTGCCAGCAGCCCGGGACAGGGTTACGGCTCCTACGAGCAGTACTTC.

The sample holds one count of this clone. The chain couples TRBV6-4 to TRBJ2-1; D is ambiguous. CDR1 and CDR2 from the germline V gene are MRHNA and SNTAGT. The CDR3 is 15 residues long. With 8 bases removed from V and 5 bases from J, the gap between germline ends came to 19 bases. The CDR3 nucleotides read TGTGCCAGCTCCCGGACCCATTCTGAGAACAATGAGCAGTTCTTC. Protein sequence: CASSRTHSENNEQFF.

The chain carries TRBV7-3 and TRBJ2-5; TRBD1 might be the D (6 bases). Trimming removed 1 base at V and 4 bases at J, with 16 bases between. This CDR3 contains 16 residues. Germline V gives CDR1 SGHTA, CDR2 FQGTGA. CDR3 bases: TGTGCCAGCAGCTTAATCACGTCCAGGGGTCGAGAGACCCAGTACTTC. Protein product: CASSLITSRGRETQYF.